One sample yielded the 19 T cell receptor beta chains listed below, sequenced in a study of cytomegalovirus exposure and HLA in healthy donors (dated by TCRdb to about 2017). The protocol used for the library was the immunoSEQ multiplex PCR assay. For the multiplex PCR, a mixture combining 60 forward primers for TCR Vbeta segments and 13 reverse primers for TCR Jbeta segments was used. TCRdb re-hosts the immuneACCESS table, in-frame sequences only. Its copies lack some clones; in the studies checked, an unresolved V gene accounts for under half of them, and the cause for the rest is not known. For this sample the table gives around 100,000 clones, of which roughly 85% were detected only once. Around a fifth of the sample is held by the ten biggest clonotypes. Sequenced sample: PBMCs. These TCRs come from a man aged 30 to 39 in good health and CMV-seropositive.

This rearrangement joins TRBV5-4 to TRBJ2-7, with unresolved D. From germline, CDR1 is SGHNT and CDR2 YYREEE (reference sequence). The CDR3 contains 16 residues. V lost 0 bases and J 3 bases, leaving 16 bases between the germline ends. The CDR3 sequence is CASSLAEEALFYEQYF. The CDR3 DNA sequence: TGTGCCAGCAGCTTGGCCGAAGAGGCCCTTTTCTACGAGCAGTACTTC. Using reference TRBV5-4 and TRBJ2-7 for the parts outside the CDR3, the full variable domain is ETGVTQSPTHLIKTRGQQVTLRCSSQSGHNTVSWYQQALGQGPQFIFQYYREEENGRGNFPPRFSGLQFPNYSSELNVNALELDDSALYLCASSLAEEALFYEQYFGPGTRLTVT.

CDR3 coding DNA: TGTGCCAGCAGCCTTCTCCTAGCGGGAGGGCCTAGTGAGCAGTTCTTC. Translation: CASSLLLAGGPSEQFF. The V and J genes are TRBV11-2 and TRBJ2-1, with TRBD2 matching over 12 bases. Germline V gene sequence: CDR1 SGHAT, CDR2 FQNNGV. The V gene end was trimmed by 5 bases and the J gene end by 9 bases; junction bases not matched to a gene: 11. This CDR3 contains 16 residues.

The chain links TRBV29-1 to TRBJ2-5; D is possibly TRBD1 (5 bases). The J call may not be correct, given that the DNA end is closer to TRBJ2-7. Germline lookup yields CDR1 SQVTM and CDR2 ANQGSEA. This CDR3 contains 12 residues. The CDR3 region is CSAAAGLGEQYF. The CDR3 region has the DNA TGCAGCGCCGCGGCAGGGCTAGGCGAGCAGTACTTC.

The V call is TRBV6-5, the J call TRBJ1-6; 9 positions match TRBD1. Trimming removed 8 bases from V and 10 bases from J; junction bases left unmatched: 12. Germline CDR1 reads MNHEY; CDR2 reads SVGAGI. The CDR3 runs 15 residues. CDR3: CASRPGTGSGSPLHF. DNA for the CDR3: TGTGCCAGCCGACCCGGGACAGGGAGTGGATCACCCCTCCACTTT.

V and J are TRBV11-2 and TRBJ2-1, with 12 bases lining up with TRBD2. The CDR3 has 18 amino acids. Germline CDR1 is SGHAT and CDR2 is FQNNGV. The V segment lost 3 bases and the J segment 1 base; nucleotides outside the gene matches: 7. CDR3 DNA: TGTGCCAGCAGCTTCTTAGGACTAGCGGGGATGTCCTACAATGAGCAGTTCTTC. It translates to CASSFLGLAGMSYNEQFF.

The chain has TRBV7-9 and TRBJ1-1; D gene uncertain. The CDR3 has 13 residues. The V end lost 5 bases, the J end lost 4 bases, and 11 bases lay between the germline ends. CDR1 and CDR2 from the germline V gene are SEHNR and FQNEAQ (reference sequence). CDR3 loop: CASSPAVATEAFF. As DNA, the CDR3 is TGTGCCAGCAGCCCTGCTGTGGCCACTGAAGCTTTCTTT.

This clone was observed a single time. This chain uses TRBV6-6 with TRBJ2-3, with a tentative D call TRBD1 (6 bases). The CDR3 sequence is 15 residues long. Germline V CDR1 and CDR2: MNHNY, SVGAGI (reference sequence). V was pared by 5 bases and J by 0 bases, with 12 bases between. CDR3 residues: CASSRGHVSTDTQYF. DNA for the CDR3: TGTGCCAGCAGTAGGGGACACGTCAGCACAGATACGCAGTATTTT.

The chain couples TRBV19 to TRBJ2-1, with 9 bases that match TRBD2. J gave up 1 base and V 3 bases, and 4 bases lay outside the gene matches. CDR3 length equals 16 residues. From germline, CDR1 is LNHDA and CDR2 SQIVND (reference sequence). The CDR3 reads CASSILLAGSYNEQFF. CDR3 nucleotide sequence: TGTGCCAGTAGTATCCTCCTAGCGGGGTCCTACAATGAGCAGTTCTTC.

The chain recombines TRBV10-3 with TRBJ1-1, with D uncertain. The V end lost 0 bases, the J end lost 6 bases, and 11 bases lay between the germline ends. The CDR3 contains 14 residues. Germline-derived CDR1 and CDR2 are ENHRY and SYGVKD. CDR3 amino acids: CAISESTYEPEAFF. The CDR3 coding sequence is TGTGCCATCAGTGAGTCGACATACGAGCCTGAAGCTTTCTTT.

The V call is TRBV19, the J call TRBJ1-1, with 7 nucleotides matching TRBD1. The germline V gene encodes CDR1 LNHDA and CDR2 SQIVND (reference sequence). CDR3 length equals 18 residues. Germline trimming cut 7 bases from V and 1 base from J; bases unmatched to any gene: 18. The CDR3 reads CASMGGGGRARRNTEAFF. The CDR3 bases are TGTGCCAGTATGGGAGGAGGGGGCAGGGCTCGGAGGAACACTGAAGCTTTCTTT.

The chain recombines TRBV19 with TRBJ2-1; 10 nucleotides line up with TRBD2. The trim removed 4 bases at V and 1 base at J, leaving 7 bases unmatched. CDR3 length equals 17 residues. CDR1 is LNHDA and CDR2 is SQIVND in the germline V gene (reference sequence). The chain's CDR3 is CASSRGLASPSYNEQFF. Here the CDR3 DNA reads TGTGCCAGTAGTAGGGGACTAGCGTCTCCATCCTACAATGAGCAGTTCTTC.

In its sample, this clone was seen once. This chain links TRBV28 with TRBJ2-2, with 9 bases lining up with TRBD1. There are 13 residues in the CDR3. Germline V gene data show CDR1 as MDHEN and CDR2 as SYDVKM. DNA of the CDR3: TGTGTTTCACAGGGGGCGCGGGGCGGGGAGCTGTTTTTT. This gives the protein CVSQGARGGELFF.

The V gene is TRBV10-2, the J gene TRBJ2-5; 11 bases line up with TRBD2. This CDR3 comprises 14 residues. J gave up 4 bases and V 6 bases, and 4 bases lay outside the gene matches. The germline gives CDR1 WSHSY, CDR2 SAAADI. CDR3 in amino acids: CASRPGTSGETQYF. In nucleotides, the CDR3 is TGCGCCAGCAGGCCCGGGACTAGCGGAGAGACCCAGTACTTC.

The chain recombines TRBV9 with TRBJ1-3; 10 bases are a match to TRBD1. Germline V gives CDR1 SGDLS, CDR2 YYNGEE. The CDR3 totals 16 residues. Trimming took 2 bases from V and 1 from J; bases not matched to a gene: 3. The CDR3 DNA sequence: TGTGCCAGCAGCGTTGGACAGGGGGGTTCTGGAAACACCATATATTTT. Amino acids: CASSVGQGGSGNTIYF.

The CDR3 reads CASSLAYETGQFF. For the CDR3, the DNA is TGTGCCAGCAGCTTAGCGTATGAGACAGGGCAGTTCTTC. The gene calls are TRBV7-2 and TRBJ2-1, with D possibly being TRBD1 (6 bases). The CDR3 covers 13 residues. The V end was cut by 0 bases, the J end by 12 bases, with 12 bases between. Germline assignment: CDR1 SGHTA and CDR2 FQGNSA.

The rearrangement links TRBV2 to TRBJ2-2, with a weak D call TRBD2 (6 bases). CDR1 is SNHLY and CDR2 is FYNNEI in the germline V gene. V was shortened by 2 bases and J by 7 bases, with 11 bases between the two germline ends. The CDR3 contains 14 residues. CDR3: CASSEQWGDGELFF. DNA of the CDR3: TGTGCCAGCAGTGAACAATGGGGGGACGGGGAGCTGTTTTTT. Using reference TRBV2 and TRBJ2-2 for the parts outside the CDR3, the full variable domain is EPEVTQTPSHQVTQMGQEVILRCVPISNHLYFYWYRQILGQKVEFLVSFYNNEISEKSEIFDDQFSVERPDGSNFTLKIRSTKLEDSAMYFCASSEQWGDGELFFGEGSRLTVL.

This rearrangement joins TRBV4-1 to TRBJ1-1; D unclear. The CDR3 runs to 16 residues. Germline V gene lookup returns CDR1 MGHRA and CDR2 YSYEKL. Between the trimmed V and J ends, which lost 4 bases and 4 bases, there was a span of 19 bases. The CDR3 nucleotides are TGCGCCAGCAGCCGACCCCGTCCCGCATCGGGCACTGAAGCTTTCTTT. It is translated as CASSRPRPASGTEAFF.

The gene calls are TRBV5-1 and TRBJ1-5; TRBD1 aligns across 9 bases. V dropped 3 bases and J dropped 5; count of bases not matched to a gene: 3. This CDR3 contains 14 residues. The V gene's germline CDR1 is SGHRS and CDR2 YFSETQ. The chain's CDR3 is CASSSGQGDQPQHF. The DNA for the CDR3 is TGCGCCAGCAGCTCGGGACAGGGCGATCAGCCCCAGCATTTT.

The chain carries TRBV4-2 and TRBJ1-4; D not resolved. V gave up 4 bases and J gave up 9 bases, with 12 bases separating them. Germline CDR1 and CDR2: LGHNA and YNFKEQ. CDR3 length equals 13 residues. CDR3 coding DNA: TGTGCCAGCAGCCCTTCGACGGGGAAAAAACTGTTTTTT. This codes for CASSPSTGKKLFF.